This passage covers 17 T cell receptor beta chains from one sample sequenced in a study of T-cell reconstitution after alpha-beta-depleted transplantation in children. A library of TCRbeta sequences, prepared with unique molecular identifiers, was generated. TCRdb reprocessed the PCR reads with MiXCR, giving one entry per CDR3 protein. The sample yields approximately 400,000 distinct CDR3 sequences, about a tenth seen once. This material consisted of PBMCs from the stem cell graft donor, taken from the stem cell graft. The receptor set was obtained from a human donor who donated a stem cell graft to a child with acute myeloid leukemia.

This clonotype turned up a few times. The chain combines TRBV20-1 with TRBJ1-5; tentatively, D is TRBD1 (6 bases). With 3 bases removed from V and 6 bases from J, the gap between germline ends came to 15 bases. This CDR3 has 14 amino acids. Germline values: CDR1 DFQATT, CDR2 SNEGSKA (reference sequence). In nucleotides, the CDR3 is TGCAGTGCTAGTGAGGCCGGGGGCCGTCAGCCCCAGCATTTT. This gives the protein CSASEAGGRQPQHF.

This clonotype was detected many times. The rearrangement joins TRBV27 to TRBJ2-5; D is unclear. Germline CDR1 reads MNHEY; CDR2 reads SMNVEV (reference sequence). This CDR3 comprises 13 residues. V shed 0 bases and J shed 2 bases, with 4 bases lying between them. The CDR3 region has the DNA TGTGCCAGCAGTTTATCTTGGCAAGAGACCCAGTACTTC. Amino acid sequence: CASSLSWQETQYF.

This clonotype was counted ten times or more. The V gene is TRBV11-2, the J gene TRBJ2-5; no clear D. The V end was cut by 1 base, the J end by 2 bases, with 8 bases between. The germline CDR1 and CDR2 sequences are SGHAT and FQNNGV. CDR3 size: 14 residues. CDR3 residues: CASSLVPGQETQYF. The CDR3 DNA reads as TGTGCCAGCAGCTTAGTTCCCGGGCAAGAGACCCAGTACTTC.

This clonotype has more than one count but fewer than ten. The chain couples TRBV30 to TRBJ1-2, with D possibly TRBD1 on 5 matching bases. There are 12 residues in the CDR3. The germline V and J ends were trimmed by 3 bases and 7 bases, with 12 bases remaining between them. Germline lookup yields CDR1 GTSNPN and CDR2 SVGIG (reference sequence). CDR3 nucleotide sequence: TGTGCCTGGAGGGGGACTAAGGGTGGCTACACCTTC. Translation gives CAWRGTKGGYTF.

The chain carries TRBV7-3 and TRBJ2-1; D ambiguous. Trimming took off 1 base at V and 2 bases at J, with 6 bases between the two ends. The CDR3 contains 14 residues. The germline CDR1 and CDR2 sequences are SGHTA and FQGTGA. CDR3 sequence: CASSLRSPYNEQFF. The CDR3, as DNA: TGTGCCAGCAGCTTAAGGTCACCCTACAATGAGCAGTTCTTC.

The chain recombines TRBV5-4 with TRBJ2-5; perhaps TRBD2 as D (5 bases). Germline V gene sequence: CDR1 SGHNT, CDR2 YYREEE (reference sequence). V lost 6 bases to trimming and J lost 1 base, with 16 bases between them. CDR3 size: 15 residues. In DNA, the CDR3 is TGTGCCAGCACCGGCTACGGGGAACCCCAAGAGACCCAGTACTTC. Translation gives CASTGYGEPQETQYF.

This clonotype has more than one count but fewer than ten. J is TRBJ2-3 and V is TRBV10-2; D perhaps matches TRBD2 (6 bases). In germline, CDR1 is WSHSY, CDR2 SAAADI. The V end lost 3 bases, the J end lost 8 bases, and 18 bases lay between the germline ends. The CDR3 is 15 amino acids. The DNA for the CDR3 is TGCGCCAGCAGTGATCAACTTTCTCCCGGGGGTACGCAGTATTTT. This gives the protein CASSDQLSPGGTQYF.

The gene calls are TRBV5-1 and TRBJ2-7, with D maybe TRBD1 (5 bases). The ends were cut back, 0 bases at V and 7 bases at J, with 11 bases in the middle. This CDR3 has 13 residues. Germline CDR1 reads SGHRS; CDR2 reads YFSETQ. In DNA, the CDR3 is TGCGCCAGCAGCTTGGACAGCGCAGGGGAGCAGTACTTC. This encodes CASSLDSAGEQYF. The whole variable domain, filled in from reference TRBV5-1 and TRBJ2-7, reads KAGVTQTPRYLIKTRGQQVTLSCSPISGHRSVSWYQQTPGQGLQFLFEYFSETQRNKGNFPGRFSGRQFSNSRSEMNVSTLELGDSALYLCASSLDSAGEQYFGPGTRLTVT.

This clonotype appeared a few times. The chain joins TRBV5-5 to TRBJ1-5; the match to TRBD1 covers 8 bases. The trim removed 1 base at V and 3 bases at J, leaving 6 bases unmatched. This CDR3 has 16 residues. Germline CDR1 is SGHKS and CDR2 is YYEKEE (reference sequence). CDR3 residues: CASSLFQGATNQPQHF. The CDR3 DNA reads TGTGCCAGCAGCTTGTTTCAGGGGGCAACCAATCAGCCCCAGCATTTT. The variable domain in full, completed from reference TRBV5-5 and TRBJ1-5, reads DAGVTQSPTHLIKTRGQQVTLRCSPISGHKSVSWYQQVLGQGPQFIFQYYEKEERGRGNFPDRFSARQFPNYSSELNVNALLLGDSALYLCASSLFQGATNQPQHFGDGTRLSIL.

The chain employs TRBV7-9 and TRBJ1-1; D is uncertain. The CDR3 length is 14 residues. V lost 0 bases and J lost 0, with 5 bases in between. Germline-derived CDR1 and CDR2 are SEHNR and FQNEAQ (reference sequence). CDR3 in DNA: TGTGCCAGCAGCTTAGCCCCGTTGAACACTGAAGCTTTCTTT. Translated: CASSLAPLNTEAFF. The full variable domain, completed using reference TRBV7-9 and TRBJ1-1, is DTGVSQNPRHKITKRGQNVTFRCDPISEHNRLYWYRQTLGQGPEFLTYFQNEAQLEKSRLLSDRFSAERPKGSFSTLEIQRTEQGDSAMYLCASSLAPLNTEAFFGQGTRLTVV.

This clonotype was counted many times. This chain connects TRBV29-1 to TRBJ2-1; D not certain. Trimming stripped 7 bases from V and 5 bases from J, with 15 bases between. The CDR3 extends over 13 amino acids. Per the germline V gene, CDR1 is SQVTM and CDR2 is ANQGSEA. The CDR3 coding sequence is TGCAGCGCGTCACCTCGAGGAGACAATGAGCAGTTCTTC. Amino acids: CSASPRGDNEQFF.

This clonotype was observed a handful of times. The V and J genes are TRBV5-1 and TRBJ1-1; maybe TRBD1 (5 bases). The germline gives CDR1 SGHRS, CDR2 YFSETQ. Trimming removed 2 bases at V and 4 bases at J, with 15 bases between. The CDR3 runs 15 residues. CDR3 DNA: TGCGCCAGCAGCTTCCGGGGGGAGATGAGCACTGAAGCTTTCTTT. This codes for CASSFRGEMSTEAFF.

The chain is built from TRBV7-9 and TRBJ1-2, with D possibly matching TRBD1 (5 bases). V lost 7 bases and J 4 bases, leaving 22 bases between the germline ends. Germline V CDR1 and CDR2: SEHNR, FQNEAQ (reference sequence). The CDR3 is 16 residues long. The DNA of the CDR3 is TGTGCCAGCACCAAAGGGCCGACACAGGAGGGCTATGGCTACACCTTC. Amino acids: CASTKGPTQEGYGYTF.

The chain carries TRBV7-2 and TRBJ2-1, with TRBD2 matching 12 bases. V was pared by 3 bases and J by 7 bases, with 4 bases of the junction left unmatched. The CDR3 spans 15 residues. Germline V gives CDR1 SGHTA, CDR2 FQGNSA. The CDR3 DNA reads TGTGCCAGCAGCTTTAGGCTAGCGGGAGGGAATGAGCAGTTCTTC. This encodes CASSFRLAGGNEQFF. Full variable domain (rest looked up from reference TRBV7-2 and TRBJ2-1): GAGVSQSPSNKVTEKGKDVELRCDPISGHTALYWYRQSLGQGLEFLIYFQGNSAPDKSGLPSDRFSAERTGGSVSTLTIQRTQQEDSAVYLCASSFRLAGGNEQFFGPGTRLTVL.

This sequence joins TRBV12-3 or TRBV12-4 and TRBJ1-2, with D uncertain. This CDR3 is built from 13 residues. With 4 bases removed from V and 7 bases from J, the gap between germline ends came to 13 bases. The CDR3 DNA follows: TGTGCCAGCAGTTCCAGCGGAGGGAGTGGCTACACCTTC. It encodes CASSSSGGSGYTF.

The V gene is TRBV13, the J gene TRBJ1-1; D is possibly TRBD1 (6 bases). Germline CDR1 reads PRHDT; CDR2 reads FYEKMQ (reference sequence). The CDR3 length is 16 residues. The V end was cut by 1 base, the J end by 0 bases, with 12 bases between. Written as DNA, the CDR3 is TGTGCCAGCAGCTTAGCTACAGGGTTTTTGAACACTGAAGCTTTCTTT. It yields the protein CASSLATGFLNTEAFF. The full variable domain, in which reference TRBV13 and TRBJ1-1 provide the parts outside the CDR3, is AAGVIQSPRHLIKEKRETATLKCYPIPRHDTVYWYQQGPGQDPQFLISFYEKMQSDKGSIPDRFSAQQFSDYHSELNMSSLELGDSALYFCASSLATGFLNTEAFFGQGTRLTVV.

The genes are TRBV4-3 and TRBJ1-1, with D maybe TRBD1 (5 bases). Germline CDR1 and CDR2: LGHNA and YSLEER. V was shortened by 0 bases and J by 1 base, with 12 bases between the two germline ends. This CDR3 comprises 16 residues. CDR3 in amino acids: CASSQDPGTANTEAFF. CDR3 sequence (DNA): TGCGCCAGCAGCCAAGATCCGGGGACGGCGAACACTGAAGCTTTCTTT.